A single TCR beta chain is shown here with its context. Its antigen remains unidentified. TCRdb's copy holds only in-frame clones and misses some; the assay was immunoSEQ multiplex PCR. Of about 97,000 clones listed, approximately 90% are singletons. This sample stems from a study of T cell responses to AZD1222 COVID-19 vaccine. Study-wide results and caveats: Seropositive AZD1222 recipients at baseline numbered only five or six. Clonal diversity may have been underestimated in mostly white British donors. Vaccine-associated CD4 TCRs ranged over spike, dominating at 160-218 and 743-854.

The germline gives CDR1 SEHNR, CDR2 FQNEAQ (reference sequence). V gave up 2 bases and J gave up 0 bases, with 20 bases separating them. This CDR3 spans 18 amino acids. The clonotype originates from an adult in good health. The J gene is TRBJ2-7, the V gene TRBV7-9; D may be TRBD1 or TRBD2 (5 bases each). The specimen was peripheral blood, collected on day 0 of AZD1222 vaccination. The CDR3 here is CASSLFLNWDVNSYEQYF. CDR3 DNA: TGTGCCAGCAGCTTATTTTTGAATTGGGACGTAAACTCCTACGAGCAGTACTTC.